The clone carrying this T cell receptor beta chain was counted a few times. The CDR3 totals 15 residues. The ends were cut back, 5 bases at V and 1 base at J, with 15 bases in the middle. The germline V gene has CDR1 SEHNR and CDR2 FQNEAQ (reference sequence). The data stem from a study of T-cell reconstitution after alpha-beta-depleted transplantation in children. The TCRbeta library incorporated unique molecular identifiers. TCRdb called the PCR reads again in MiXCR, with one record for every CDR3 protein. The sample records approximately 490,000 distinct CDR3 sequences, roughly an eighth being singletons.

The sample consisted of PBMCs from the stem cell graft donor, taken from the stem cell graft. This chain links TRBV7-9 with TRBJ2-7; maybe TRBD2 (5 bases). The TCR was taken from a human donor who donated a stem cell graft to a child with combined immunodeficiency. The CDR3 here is CASSLSGSLSYEQYF. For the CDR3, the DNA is TGTGCCAGCAGCCTTTCGGGGAGCCTATCCTACGAGCAGTACTTC.